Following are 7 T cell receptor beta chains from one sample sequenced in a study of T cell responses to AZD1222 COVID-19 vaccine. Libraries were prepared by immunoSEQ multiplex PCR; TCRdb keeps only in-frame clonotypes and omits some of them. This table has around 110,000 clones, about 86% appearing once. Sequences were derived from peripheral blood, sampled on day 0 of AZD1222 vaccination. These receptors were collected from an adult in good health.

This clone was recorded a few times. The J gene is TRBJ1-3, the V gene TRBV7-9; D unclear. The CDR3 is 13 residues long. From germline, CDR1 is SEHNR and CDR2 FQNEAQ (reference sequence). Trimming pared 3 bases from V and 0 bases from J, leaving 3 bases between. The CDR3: CASSLNSGNTIYF. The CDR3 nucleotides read TGTGCCAGCAGCTTGAACTCTGGAAACACCATATATTTT.

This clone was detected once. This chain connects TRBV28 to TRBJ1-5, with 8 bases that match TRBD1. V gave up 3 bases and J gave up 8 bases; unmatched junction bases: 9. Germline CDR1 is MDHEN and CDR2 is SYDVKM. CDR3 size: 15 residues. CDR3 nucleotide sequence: TGTGCCAGCAGTTTCCAGGACAGGGTGTATGAGCCCCAGCATTTT. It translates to CASSFQDRVYEPQHF.

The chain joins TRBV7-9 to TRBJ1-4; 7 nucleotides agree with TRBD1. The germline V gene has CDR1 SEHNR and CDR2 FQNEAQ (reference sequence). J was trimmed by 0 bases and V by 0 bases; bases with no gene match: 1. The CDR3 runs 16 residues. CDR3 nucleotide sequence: TGTGCCAGCAGCTTAGCACAGGGGACAACTAATGAAAAACTGTTTTTT. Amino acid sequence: CASSLAQGTTNEKLFF.

The CDR3 DNA is TGTGCCAGCAGCAGCACTGGGGGGGCCACTGAAGCTTTCTTT. This codes for CASSSTGGATEAFF. The chain links TRBV5-6 to TRBJ1-1; D perhaps matches TRBD1 (6 bases). V lost 4 bases and J 4 bases, leaving 14 bases between the germline ends. This CDR3 contains 14 residues. From germline, CDR1 is SGHDT and CDR2 YYEEEE.

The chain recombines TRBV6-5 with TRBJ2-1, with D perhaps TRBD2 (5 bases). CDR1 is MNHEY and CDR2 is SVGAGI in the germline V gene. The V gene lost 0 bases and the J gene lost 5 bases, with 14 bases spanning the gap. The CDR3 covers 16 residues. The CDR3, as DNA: TGTGCCAGCAGTTACTCAACGGGGTGGAGGAACAATGAGCAGTTCTTC. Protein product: CASSYSTGWRNNEQFF.

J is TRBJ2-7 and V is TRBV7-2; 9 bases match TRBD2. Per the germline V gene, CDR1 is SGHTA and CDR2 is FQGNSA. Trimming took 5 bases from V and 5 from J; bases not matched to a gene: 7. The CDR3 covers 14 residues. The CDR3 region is CASSPASGTNEQYF. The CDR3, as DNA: TGTGCCAGCAGCCCAGCTAGCGGGACCAACGAGCAGTACTTC.

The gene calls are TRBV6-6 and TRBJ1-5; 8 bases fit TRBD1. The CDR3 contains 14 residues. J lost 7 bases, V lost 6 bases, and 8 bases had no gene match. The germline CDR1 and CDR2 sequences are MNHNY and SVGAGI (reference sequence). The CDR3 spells CASRYGQGSQPQHF. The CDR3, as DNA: TGTGCCAGCAGGTACGGACAGGGAAGCCAGCCCCAGCATTTT.